These T cell receptor beta chains were read from a single sample in a study of radiotherapy plus CTLA-4 blockade in lung cancer. Sequencing was performed with immunoSEQ multiplex PCR; in TCRdb, only in-frame clones are kept and a portion is missing. The sample lists tens of thousands of clones; roughly 70% were seen once. The specimen was peripheral blood, collected from a patient treated with radiotherapy plus ipilimumab. These TCRs come from a human donor with non-small cell lung cancer that progressed on radiotherapy plus ipilimumab. Both conserved end residues are part of each CDR3. A D gene is named only where the DNA matches it firmly. Expanded clones are given a class, and other clones once, few, many or no size at all.

j_gene	d_gene	abundance	v_gene	CDR3aa	CDR3nt
TRBJ2-1	-	-	TRBV2	CASLTSGTAPNEQFF	TGTGCCAGCCTAACCAGCGGGACAGCCCCAAATGAGCAGTTCTTC
TRBJ2-5	-	many	TRBV5-5	CASSLRGQETQYF	TGTGCCAGCAGCTTGCGGGGCCAAGAGACCCAGTACTTC
TRBJ1-1	-	-	TRBV5-6	CASSWREQEAVAFF	TGTGCCAGCAGCTGGAGGGAACAAGAGGCAGTTGCTTTCTTT
TRBJ1-1	-	once	TRBV7-8	CASSLKRVGTANTEAFF	TGTGCCAGCAGCTTAAAGAGGGTCGGGACGGCGAACACTGAAGCTTTCTTT
TRBJ2-7	-	many	TRBV27	CASSLGGSYEQYF	TGTGCCAGCAGCCTCGGCGGATCCTACGAGCAGTACTTC
TRBJ2-1	-	-	TRBV11-1	CASSYGTGGDEQFF	TGTGCCAGCAGCTACGGGACTGGCGGGGATGAGCAGTTCTTC
TRBJ2-1	-	few	TRBV27	CASSSSSYNEQFF	TGTGCCAGCAGTTCCAGCTCCTACAATGAGCAGTTCTTC
TRBJ2-5	-	-	TRBV2	CASKGDGETQYF	TGTGCCAGCAAAGGGGATGGAGAGACCCAGTACTTC
TRBJ2-3	-	few	TRBV5-4	CASRPGWSTDTQYF	TGTGCCAGCAGACCGGGCTGGTCCACAGATACGCAGTATTTT
TRBJ1-5	-	-	TRBV2	CASRRDQIMVQPQHF	TGTGCCAGCAGGAGGGACCAAATAATGGTTCAGCCCCAGCATTTT
TRBJ2-5	TRBD2	-	TRBV5-4	CASSLAGGPQETQYF	TGTGCCAGCAGCTTGGCGGGAGGCCCCCAAGAGACCCAGTACTTC
TRBJ1-2	TRBD1	few	TRBV7-3	CASSSTEGQGRANGYTF	TGTGCCAGCAGCTCTACAGAAGGACAGGGAAGAGCGAATGGCTACACCTTC
TRBJ1-6	-	-	TRBV9	CASSSGTSGGSPLHF	TGTGCCAGCAGCTCCGGGACCTCGGGGGGTTCACCCCTCCACTTT
TRBJ2-7	-	-	TRBV4-1	CASSHGLGGRLDEQYF	TGCGCCAGCAGCCACGGTTTAGGGGGACGACTGGACGAGCAGTACTTC
TRBJ2-7	-	-	TRBV27	CASSFLGSNYEQYF	TGTGCCAGCAGTTTTCTGGGAAGTAACTACGAGCAGTACTTC
TRBJ1-5	-	-	TRBV11-2	CASSPPVGPPVNQPQHF	TGTGCCAGCAGCCCCCCGGTCGGTCCACCGGTGAATCAGCCCCAGCATTTT
TRBJ2-7	-	-	TRBV4-2	CASSQDQGNYYEQYF	TGTGCCAGCAGCCAAGATCAAGGAAACTACTACGAGCAGTACTTC
TRBJ1-3	TRBD1	-	TRBV5-1	CASSLAGTEAGNTIYF	TGCGCCAGCAGCTTGGCCGGGACAGAAGCTGGAAACACCATATATTTT
TRBJ2-2	-	-	TRBV15	CATSRDPGAGGELFF	TGTGCCACCAGCAGAGATCCGGGGGCCGGCGGGGAGCTGTTTTTT
TRBJ1-5	-	-	TRBV5-6	CASSLSADGQPQHF	TGTGCCAGCAGCTTGTCGGCCGACGGGCAGCCCCAGCATTTT
TRBJ2-1	TRBD2	-	TRBV4-1	CASSQGREYYNEQFF	TGCGCCAGCAGCCAAGGGCGGGAGTACTACAATGAGCAGTTCTTC
TRBJ1-1	-	-	TRBV9	CASSVGGANTEAFF	TGTGCCAGCAGCGTAGGTGGAGCGAACACTGAAGCTTTCTTT
TRBJ2-2	-	-	TRBV7-2	CASLGTANTGELFF	TGTGCCAGCCTCGGGACCGCCAACACCGGGGAGCTGTTTTTT
TRBJ1-2	-	-	TRBV11-1	CASSLALSSSDGYTF	TGTGCCAGCAGCTTAGCCCTAAGTTCCAGCGATGGCTACACCTTC
TRBJ2-1	-	-	TRBV19	CASSIGNNEQFF	TGTGCCAGTAGTATTGGTAACAATGAGCAGTTCTTC
TRBJ1-4	-	few	TRBV15	CATSGLRGANEKLFF	TGTGCCACCAGCGGCCTGCGGGGGGCTAATGAAAAACTGTTTTTT
TRBJ2-5	-	-	TRBV2	CASSVGAFQETQYF	TGTGCCAGCAGTGTAGGAGCGTTCCAAGAGACCCAGTACTTC
TRBJ1-5	-	-	TRBV19	CASNRQGNQPQHF	TGTGCCAGTAACCGACAGGGCAATCAGCCCCAGCATTTT
TRBJ1-5	TRBD1	-	TRBV19	CASSFTGGNNQPQHF	TGTGCCAGTAGTTTTACAGGGGGGAACAATCAGCCCCAGCATTTT
TRBJ2-7	TRBD1	-	TRBV7-6	CASSPGTDFNEQYF	TGTGCCAGCAGCCCCGGGACAGATTTTAACGAGCAGTACTTC
TRBJ2-3	-	-	TRBV11-2	CASTTSQGLTDTQYF	TGTGCCAGCACCACTTCCCAGGGCCTCACAGATACGCAGTATTTT
TRBJ2-7	-	-	TRBV2	CASSLDRTYEQYF	TGTGCCAGCAGCCTAGACCGCACCTACGAGCAGTACTTC
TRBJ2-5	-	-	TRBV7-6	CASSLAGLPRETQYF	TGTGCCAGCAGCTTAGCTGGCCTCCCACGAGAGACCCAGTACTTC
TRBJ2-7	-	-	TRBV4-1	CASSLVPRDPAEQYF	TGCGCCAGCAGCCTCGTTCCCCGGGACCCCGCCGAGCAGTACTTC